The T cell receptor beta chain under discussion was sequenced for a study of cytomegalovirus exposure and HLA in healthy donors. Findings and caveats of the study: Later, TCR association rates were found to vary by HLA locus, highest for DRB1 and lowest for HLA-C.

CDR1 SNHLY and CDR2 FYNNEI come from the germline V gene. V shed 3 bases and J shed 4 bases, with 9 bases lying between them. The CDR3 spans 13 residues. Comments on this clone: Its antigen is currently unknown.

The PCR made use of 60 Vbeta and 13 Jbeta primers. Produced via immunoSEQ multiplex PCR; TCRdb's table is partial and in-frame only. The sample yields some 190,000 clones, about four fifths seen once. Sample: PBMCs. The TCR was taken from a woman aged 25 to 45 in good health and CMV-seronegative. The V call is TRBV2, the J call TRBJ1-2; D is possibly TRBD1 (6 bases). The CDR3 protein is CASSDTGPYGYTF. As DNA, the CDR3 is TGTGCCAGCAGTGACACAGGGCCCTATGGCTACACCTTC. Combining the CDR3 with reference TRBV2 and TRBJ1-2 gives the whole variable domain EPEVTQTPSHQVTQMGQEVILRCVPISNHLYFYWYRQILGQKVEFLVSFYNNEISEKSEIFDDQFSVERPDGSNFTLKIRSTKLEDSAMYFCASSDTGPYGYTFGSGTRLTVV.